One and the same sample provided the 8 T cell receptor beta chains below, sequenced in a study of OX40 agonist ivuxolimab in advanced cancers. The data were produced by immunoSEQ multiplex PCR, yet TCRdb's version contains in-frame clones alone and is incomplete. The sample consists of approximately 22,000 clones, around 86% of them appearing once. The sample consisted of CD4+ or CD8+ T cells sorted from blood, taken in a trial of the OX40 agonist ivuxolimab. The source is an adult with an advanced solid tumor such as melanoma, head and neck, liver or kidney cancer.

The sample holds a few counts of this clone. This chain joins TRBV29-1 and TRBJ2-7; D possibly corresponds to TRBD2 (6 bases). The CDR3 is 12 residues long. With 5 bases removed from V and 0 bases from J, the gap between germline ends came to 8 bases. CDR1 and CDR2 (germline): SQVTM, ANQGSEA. This CDR3 is CSVFGSSYEQYF. CDR3 bases: TGCAGCGTTTTCGGGAGCTCCTACGAGCAGTACTTC.

The J gene is TRBJ1-1, the V gene TRBV5-6, with D maybe TRBD1 (5 bases). The CDR3 is 17 residues long. The ends were cut back, 1 base at V and 7 bases at J, with 23 bases in the middle. Germline CDR1 and CDR2: SGHDT and YYEEEE. DNA of the CDR3: TGTGCCAGCAGCTTGATGTCGACGGGGGTGGGGAGTATTGAAGCTTTCTTT. It specifies CASSLMSTGVGSIEAFF.

V gene TRBV10-2 combines with J gene TRBJ1-1; possibly TRBD1 for D (6 bases). V lost 6 bases and J lost 2, with 7 bases in between. The CDR3 spans 12 residues. Germline V gene sequence: CDR1 WSHSY, CDR2 SAAADI. Written as DNA, the CDR3 is TGCGCCAGCAGGACAGGTAACACTGAAGCTTTCTTT. Residues: CASRTGNTEAFF.

The J gene is TRBJ2-3, the V gene TRBV27; TRBD2 matches at 8 bases. Germline loops: CDR1 MNHEY, CDR2 SMNVEV (reference sequence). The length of the CDR3 is 13 residues. The V gene end was trimmed by 9 bases and the J gene end by 2 bases; junction bases not matched to a gene: 4. CDR3 DNA: TGTGCCAGTAAGCGGGAGATCACAGATACGCAGTATTTT. It yields the protein CASKREITDTQYF.

This clone is labeled medium-sized. J is TRBJ1-5 and V is TRBV10-2, with 7 positions matching TRBD1. Germline V gene sequence: CDR1 WSHSY, CDR2 SAAADI. The CDR3 consists of 14 residues. V was pared by 9 bases and J by 0 bases, with 5 bases of the junction left unmatched. In DNA form, the CDR3 reads TGCGCCAGTAGGGACAGTCCTAGCAATCAGCCCCAGCATTTT. Residues: CASRDSPSNQPQHF.

V is TRBV10-3 and J is TRBJ2-1, with 7 bases identical to TRBD2. Germline V gives CDR1 ENHRY, CDR2 SYGVKD. The CDR3 is 14 residues long. J lost 4 bases, V lost 5 bases, and 5 bases had no gene match. CDR3 sequence: CAISPGLKYNEQFF. Written as DNA, the CDR3 is TGTGCCATCAGTCCGGGACTAAAATACAATGAGCAGTTCTTC.

The J gene is TRBJ1-4, the V gene TRBV12-5, with TRBD1 matching 7 bases. The V gene end was trimmed by 5 bases and the J gene end by 4 bases; junction bases not matched to a gene: 4. Germline CDR1 and CDR2: LGHNT and FRNRAP. CDR3 length: 14 residues. The CDR3, as DNA: TGTGCTAGTGGTCCCGGGACAGATAATGAAAAACTGTTTTTT. It yields the protein CASGPGTDNEKLFF.

The chain couples TRBV9 to TRBJ2-3; D is perhaps TRBD2 (5 bases). In germline, CDR1 is SGDLS, CDR2 YYNGEE. V was cut by 3 bases and J by 6 bases, with 17 bases left in between. CDR3 size: 15 residues. CDR3 amino acids: CASSGGLFTGDTQYF. In nucleotides, the CDR3 is TGTGCCAGCAGCGGAGGACTTTTCACCGGGGATACGCAGTATTTT. Filled out from reference TRBV9 and TRBJ2-3, the complete variable domain reads DSGVTQTPKHLITATGQRVTLRCSPRSGDLSVYWYQQSLDQGLQFLIQYYNGEERAKGNILERFSAQQFPDLHSELNLSSLELGDSALYFCASSGGLFTGDTQYFGPGTRLTVL.